This passage covers 30 T cell receptor beta chains from one sample sequenced in a study of shared clonotypes between healthy human individuals. Assay used: immunoSEQ multiplex PCR; TCRdb lists only in-frame clones, some missing. The sample consists of approximately 2.3 million clones, roughly 93% of them appearing once. Sequencing was done on a sample of naive CD4+ T cells from PBMCs. The subset denotes: CD45RA+ positively selected. These receptors all stem from a man aged 18-30 years in good health. Some clones in this sample may be carry-over from other donors' samples.

This chain connects TRBV9 to TRBJ2-3; 10 nucleotides agree with TRBD1. Losses at the gene ends were 2 bases for V and 3 bases for J; bases not matched to a gene: 6. The CDR3 covers 16 residues. CDR1 SGDLS and CDR2 YYNGEE come from the germline V gene. CDR3 coding DNA: TGTGCCAGCAGCGTCCTCGGGACAGGGGATACAGATACGCAGTATTTT. This encodes CASSVLGTGDTDTQYF.

The chain combines TRBV6-6 with TRBJ2-5; 8 nucleotides match TRBD1. From germline, CDR1 is MNHNY and CDR2 SVGAGI (reference sequence). The length of the CDR3 is 14 residues. Trimming cost V 2 bases and J 5 bases; bases outside gene matches: 4. The CDR3 sequence is CASSYPDRVETQYF. The CDR3 DNA reads as TGTGCCAGCAGTTACCCGGACAGGGTGGAGACCCAGTACTTC.

J is TRBJ2-1 and V is TRBV5-1; 10 bases are a match to TRBD2. V lost 4 bases to trimming and J lost 10 bases; unmatched junction nucleotides: 14. The CDR3 totals 16 residues. Germline loops: CDR1 SGHRS, CDR2 YFSETQ. This chain's CDR3 is CASSPDLSGRDREQFF. In DNA, the CDR3 is TGCGCCAGCAGCCCGGATTTGAGCGGGAGGGATAGGGAGCAGTTCTTC.

This clone was detected only once. V gene TRBV5-4 combines with J gene TRBJ2-3; D is unclear. Trimming took 0 bases from V and 0 from J, leaving 8 bases between them. The germline gives CDR1 SGHNT, CDR2 YYREEE (reference sequence). The CDR3 extends over 15 amino acids. CDR3 nucleotides: TGTGCCAGCAGCTTGGGCCAGTATAGCACAGATACGCAGTATTTT. This translates into CASSLGQYSTDTQYF. The variable domain in full, completed from reference TRBV5-4 and TRBJ2-3, reads ETGVTQSPTHLIKTRGQQVTLRCSSQSGHNTVSWYQQALGQGPQFIFQYYREEENGRGNFPPRFSGLQFPNYSSELNVNALELDDSALYLCASSLGQYSTDTQYFGPGTRLTVL.

V and J are TRBV28 and TRBJ1-4, with TRBD1 matching 7 bases. This CDR3 has 16 residues. Germline CDR1 is MDHEN and CDR2 is SYDVKM. J was trimmed by 0 bases and V by 6 bases; bases with no gene match: 7. CDR3 bases: TGTGCCAGCAGCCTCGGGACAGCGGCAACTAATGAAAAACTGTTTTTT. It is translated as CASSLGTAATNEKLFF.

The chain combines TRBV9 with TRBJ2-3; 16 nucleotides agree with TRBD2. Germline V lookup: CDR1 SGDLS, CDR2 YYNGEE. V was clipped by 3 bases and J by 0 bases; unmatched bases: 4. The CDR3 contains 18 residues. CDR3 sequence (DNA): TGTGCCAGCAGCGGGGGACTAGCGGGAGGGTCTAGCACAGATACGCAGTATTTT. This gives the protein CASSGGLAGGSSTDTQYF.

On this clone: Relative to the germline gene, one junction end is altered; a read error may explain this. V and J are TRBV14 and TRBJ2-7; possibly TRBD1 or TRBD2 for D (5 bases each). The CDR3 extends over 12 amino acids. Germline V gene sequence: CDR1 SGHDN, CDR2 FVKESK. CDR3 bases: TGTGCCAGCAGCCAAGATCGGGGCCTAGCTTATTTC. This translates into CASSQDRGLAYF.

V and J are TRBV9 and TRBJ2-7; 9 nucleotides align to TRBD1. J gave up 3 bases and V 4 bases, and 5 bases lay outside the gene matches. Germline V gene data show CDR1 as SGDLS and CDR2 as YYNGEE. The CDR3 loop spans 14 amino acids. The CDR3 nucleotides are TGTGCCAGCAGCAATTCGGACAGGGGCTACGAGCAGTACTTC. Protein: CASSNSDRGYEQYF.

This chain links TRBV15 with TRBJ2-3, with TRBD2 matching over 7 bases. With V trimmed by 7 bases and J by 2 bases, 9 bases remained unmatched. CDR3 length equals 15 residues. CDR1 is LNHNV and CDR2 is YYDKDF in the germline V gene (reference sequence). In nucleotides, the CDR3 is TGTGCCACCACCTATAGCGGGTGGGACACAGATACGCAGTATTTT. Protein: CATTYSGWDTDTQYF.

The rearrangement joins TRBV6-1 to TRBJ2-7; the match to TRBD1 covers 8 bases. Trimming removed 3 bases from V and 6 bases from J; junction bases left unmatched: 13. Germline V gene lookup returns CDR1 MNHNS and CDR2 SASEGT. CDR3 length equals 16 residues. Here the CDR3 reads CASSDPGQVWSPEQYF. The CDR3 region has the DNA TGTGCCAGCAGTGACCCGGGACAGGTGTGGAGTCCCGAGCAGTACTTC.

The chain joins TRBV4-1 to TRBJ2-3; no reliable D call. The CDR3 is made up of 19 amino acids. Trimming pared 4 bases from V and 0 bases from J, leaving 23 bases between. The germline gives CDR1 MGHRA, CDR2 YSYEKL. This CDR3 reads CASSRLQLGLRLSTDTQYF. In DNA, the CDR3 is TGCGCCAGCAGCCGACTCCAGTTAGGCCTCAGGCTCAGCACAGATACGCAGTATTTT.

With regard to this clone: At one of its ends the junction is not consistent with the germline gene, which may arise from a read error. The chain joins TRBV7-6 to TRBJ2-1; D is perhaps TRBD2 (6 bases). The germline CDR1 and CDR2 sequences are SGHVS and FNYEAQ. This CDR3 is 16 amino acids long. For the CDR3, the DNA is TGTGCCAGCAGCCCCCTAAGCGGGTCCTCCCACAATGAGCAGTTCTTC. Translation gives CASSPLSGSSHNEQFF.

The V and J genes are TRBV29-1 and TRBJ2-5; TRBD1 agrees at 10 bases. After removal of 6 bases from V and 4 bases from J, the junction contained 8 bases not matched to a gene. The CDR3 length is 14 residues. Germline CDR1 SQVTM, CDR2 ANQGSEA. CDR3 sequence: CSVSGTGDTETQYF. The CDR3 DNA reads as TGCAGCGTGTCCGGGACAGGGGATACAGAGACCCAGTACTTC. Drawing the rest from reference TRBV29-1 and TRBJ2-5, the complete variable domain is SAVISQKPSRDICQRGTSLTIQCQVDSQVTMMFWYRQQPGQSLTLIATANQGSEATYESGFVIDKFPISRPNLTFSTLTVSNMSPEDSSIYLCSVSGTGDTETQYFGPGTRLLVL.

Turning to this clone: This specimen includes other DNA sequences encoding the same CDR3. V gene TRBV7-2 combines with J gene TRBJ2-1, with D possibly being TRBD2 (5 bases). The V gene's germline CDR1 is SGHTA and CDR2 FQGNSA. CDR3 length: 13 amino acids. Trimming removed 1 base at V and 5 bases at J, with 6 bases between. CDR3 in DNA: TGTGCCAGCAGCTTAGGACTAAACAATGAGCAGTTCTTC. Protein sequence: CASSLGLNNEQFF.

The V call is TRBV7-3, the J call TRBJ1-1; no definite D call. The ends were cut back, 0 bases at V and 4 bases at J, with 15 bases in the middle. The germline V gene encodes CDR1 SGHTA and CDR2 FQGTGA. The CDR3 has 16 amino acids. For the CDR3, the DNA is TGTGCCAGCAGCTTAACGGGCGGGCAGCCGGGCACTGAAGCTTTCTTT. Translation: CASSLTGGQPGTEAFF. Looking up the rest from reference TRBV7-3 and TRBJ1-1 gives the full variable domain: GAGVSQTPSNKVTEKGKYVELRCDPISGHTALYWYRQSLGQGPEFLIYFQGTGAADDSGLPNDRFFAVRPEGSVSTLKIQRTERGDSAVYLCASSLTGGQPGTEAFFGQGTRLTVV.

CDR3 nucleotides: TGTGCCAGCAGTTCCGGGACGTATAACACTGAAGCTTTCTTT. Residues: CASSSGTYNTEAFF. The genes are TRBV6-5 and TRBJ1-1; D possibly corresponds to TRBD1 (5 bases). Per germline, CDR1 MNHEY and CDR2 SVGAGI. V was cut by 4 bases and J by 2 bases, with 11 bases left in between. This CDR3 region has 14 residues.

This clone showed up just once. The chain employs TRBV6-5 and TRBJ2-7, with a tentative D call TRBD1 (6 bases). Germline CDR1 reads MNHEY; CDR2 reads SVGAGI. Deletions cut 7 bases from V and 3 bases from J, with 16 bases between. The CDR3 is 14 amino acids. The DNA of the CDR3 is TGTGCCAGCACCCTCAGGGGAGTAAACTACGAGCAGTACTTC. This translates into CASTLRGVNYEQYF.

V is TRBV5-8 and J is TRBJ1-5; no reliable D call. The CDR3 sequence is 16 residues long. CDR1 is SGHTS and CDR2 is YDEGEE in the germline V gene. V was clipped by 4 bases and J by 0 bases, with 14 bases between them. CDR3 sequence reads: CASSRVDVYSNQPQHF. The CDR3 nucleotides read TGTGCCAGCAGCCGCGTAGACGTTTATAGCAATCAGCCCCAGCATTTT.

This sequence joins TRBV5-1 and TRBJ2-7; 7 nucleotides match TRBD1. Germline V gene sequence: CDR1 SGHRS, CDR2 YFSETQ. The CDR3 totals 13 residues. J was trimmed by 5 bases and V by 2 bases; bases with no gene match: 4. The CDR3 sequence is CASSFGTANEQYF. DNA for the CDR3: TGCGCCAGCAGCTTTGGGACAGCCAACGAGCAGTACTTC.

The J gene is TRBJ2-3, the V gene TRBV5-1; D remains ambiguous. CDR1 is SGHRS, CDR2 YFSETQ, per germline. V was pared by 2 bases and J by 4 bases, with 14 bases between. The CDR3 has 15 amino acids. The CDR3 DNA follows: TGCGCCAGCAGCTTTGGGTCGACTGGTGCAGATACGCAGTATTTT. This translates into CASSFGSTGADTQYF. The full variable domain, completed using reference TRBV5-1 and TRBJ2-3, is KAGVTQTPRYLIKTRGQQVTLSCSPISGHRSVSWYQQTPGQGLQFLFEYFSETQRNKGNFPGRFSGRQFSNSRSEMNVSTLELGDSALYLCASSFGSTGADTQYFGPGTRLTVL.

The chain couples TRBV7-9 to TRBJ1-4; D is unresolved. Germline values: CDR1 SEHNR, CDR2 FQNEAQ (reference sequence). CDR3 length: 15 amino acids. V lost 7 bases to trimming and J lost 7 bases, with 19 bases between them. The CDR3 DNA reads as TGTGCCAGCATGATGGCGGGCGCGGCGGGTGAAAAACTGTTTTTT. Protein product: CASMMAGAAGEKLFF.

V and J are TRBV10-1 and TRBJ2-5, with 12 bases lining up with TRBD1. The J call may be in error: the DNA end matches TRBJ2-7 better. CDR1 is WNHNN, CDR2 SYGVQD, per germline (reference sequence). This CDR3 is built from 14 residues. The CDR3 loop reads CASSGTGGPYEQYF. In nucleotides, the CDR3 is TGCGCCAGCAGCGGGACAGGGGGCCCGTACGAGCAGTACTTC.

CDR3 nucleotides: TGTGCCAGCAGGCAACAGGTCCCTGGCTACACCTTC. Translating gives CASRQQVPGYTF. V is TRBV28 and J is TRBJ1-2, with D maybe TRBD1 (5 bases). The germline V and J ends were trimmed by 6 bases and 7 bases, with 12 bases remaining between them. CDR1 MDHEN and CDR2 SYDVKM come from the germline V gene. This CDR3 is built from 12 residues.

The chain uses TRBV4-3 and TRBJ2-5, with D perhaps matching TRBD2 (5 bases). Germline lookup yields CDR1 LGHNA and CDR2 YSLEER. V lost 0 bases to trimming and J lost 1 base, with 15 bases between them. The CDR3 covers 17 residues. The CDR3 here is CASSQDLTTRGQETQYF. The DNA for the CDR3 is TGCGCCAGCAGCCAAGATCTGACAACCCGGGGCCAAGAGACCCAGTACTTC.

The V gene is TRBV6-5, the J gene TRBJ1-1, with a tentative D call TRBD1 (6 bases). Germline V gene data show CDR1 as MNHEY and CDR2 as SVGAGI. The length of the CDR3 is 14 residues. V gave up 6 bases and J gave up 5 bases, with 16 bases separating them. Here the CDR3 DNA reads TGTGCCAGCAGAAGGACAGCGTCAGTGACTGAAGCTTTCTTT. It encodes CASRRTASVTEAFF.

The chain has TRBV5-1 and TRBJ2-2, with 11 bases that match TRBD1. Trimming took 2 bases from V and 5 from J; bases not matched to a gene: 8. Germline V CDR1 and CDR2: SGHRS, YFSETQ. The CDR3 length is 17 residues. CDR3 in DNA: TGCGCCAGCAGCTTTCAAAGGGGACAGGGGGAGACCGGGGAGCTGTTTTTT. Translated, it gives CASSFQRGQGETGELFF.

J is TRBJ2-5 and V is TRBV7-8, with D possibly matching TRBD1 (6 bases). CDR3 length equals 15 residues. The germline V and J ends were trimmed by 5 bases and 5 bases, with 18 bases remaining between them. Germline loops: CDR1 SGHVS, CDR2 FQNEAQ. The chain's CDR3 is CASSPYAGVRETQYF. In nucleotides, the CDR3 is TGTGCCAGCAGCCCCTATGCAGGGGTAAGGGAGACCCAGTACTTC.

V is TRBV27 and J is TRBJ1-2; 7 bases are shared with TRBD1. There are 15 residues in the CDR3. Germline V CDR1 and CDR2: MNHEY, SMNVEV (reference sequence). The trim removed 4 bases at V and 5 bases at J, leaving 10 bases unmatched. CDR3 in DNA: TGTGCCAGCAGTTCGCGAGCGACAGGGAGATATGGCTACACCTTC. Its translation is CASSSRATGRYGYTF.

This clone was observed a handful of times. The chain uses TRBV10-3 and TRBJ2-5, with a weak D call TRBD2 (5 bases). Deletions cut 4 bases from V and 9 bases from J, with 9 bases between. The CDR3 spans 11 residues. Looked up from germline, CDR1 is ENHRY and CDR2 is SYGVKD. CDR3 in amino acids: CAISVLRAQYF. The CDR3, as DNA: TGTGCCATCAGTGTTCTGAGGGCCCAGTACTTC.

This clone was detected only once. The chain uses TRBV18 and TRBJ2-2; 9 nucleotides match TRBD2. The germline V gene encodes CDR1 KGHSH and CDR2 LQKENI. V trimming: 3 bases; J trimming: 3 bases; junction bases outside the gene matches: 5. This CDR3 has 16 amino acids. The DNA of the CDR3 is TGTGCCAGCTCACCTATTTTAGCGGGAGACACCGGGGAGCTGTTTTTT. Translation: CASSPILAGDTGELFF.